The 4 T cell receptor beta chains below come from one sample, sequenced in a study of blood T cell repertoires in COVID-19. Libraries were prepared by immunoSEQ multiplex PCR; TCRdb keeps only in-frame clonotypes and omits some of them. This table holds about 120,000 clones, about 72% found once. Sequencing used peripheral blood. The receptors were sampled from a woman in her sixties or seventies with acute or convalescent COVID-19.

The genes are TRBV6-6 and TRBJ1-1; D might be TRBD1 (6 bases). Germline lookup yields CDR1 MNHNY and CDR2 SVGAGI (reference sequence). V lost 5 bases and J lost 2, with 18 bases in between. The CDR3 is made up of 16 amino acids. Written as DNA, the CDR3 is TGTGCCAGCAGTACTGGACAGCCCATAGTAAACACTGAAGCTTTCTTT. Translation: CASSTGQPIVNTEAFF.

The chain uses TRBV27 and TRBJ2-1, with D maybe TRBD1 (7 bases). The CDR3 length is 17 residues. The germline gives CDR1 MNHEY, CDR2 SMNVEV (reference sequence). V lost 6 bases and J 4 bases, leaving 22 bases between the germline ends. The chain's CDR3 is CASSPPGRDRIYNEQFF. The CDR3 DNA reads TGTGCCAGCAGCCCCCCCGGGCGGGACAGAATTTACAATGAGCAGTTCTTC.

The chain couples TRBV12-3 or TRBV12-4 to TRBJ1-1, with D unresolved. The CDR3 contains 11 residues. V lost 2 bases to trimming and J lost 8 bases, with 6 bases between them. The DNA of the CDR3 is TGTGCCAGCAGTTTACGCGGGGAAGCTTTCTTT. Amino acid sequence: CASSLRGEAFF.

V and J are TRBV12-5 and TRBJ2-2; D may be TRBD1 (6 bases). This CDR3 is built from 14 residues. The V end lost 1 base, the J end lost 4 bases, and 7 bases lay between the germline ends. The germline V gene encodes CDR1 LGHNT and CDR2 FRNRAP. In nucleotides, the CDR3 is TGTGCTAGTGGTTTGGGAGGGGGCACCGGGGAGCTGTTTTTT. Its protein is CASGLGGGTGELFF. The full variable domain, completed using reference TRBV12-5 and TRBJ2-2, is DARVTQTPRHKVTEMGQEVTMRCQPILGHNTVFWYRQTMMQGLELLAYFRNRAPLDDSGMPKDRFSAEMPDATLATLKIQPSEPRDSAVYFCASGLGGGTGELFFGEGSRLTVL.